The present TCR beta chain was sequenced within a study of post-analysis software for immune sequencing data (dated by TCRdb to 2013 to 2016). General notes on the study: Disease courses on record covered relapsing-remitting, secondary progressive and progressive-relapsing multiple sclerosis, though some patients had no subtype annotation. The multiple sclerosis patient repertoires were compared with ten to eleven previously published healthy control repertoires from donors aged roughly 6 to 25 years. A subset of samples was prepared in parallel using single-end sample barcoding, then pooled and co-amplified after Illumina adapter ligation. Overall study results and their limits: Significantly higher frequencies in patients than in controls were found for five TRBV segments, including TRBV5-6, TRBV5-1 and TRBV20-1. The control group was slightly older than the multiple sclerosis patient group. Compared with controls, multiple sclerosis patients had significantly lower normalized Chao1 diversity, a finding suggesting substantial peripheral T-cell clonal expansion. Strong co-clustering of samples prepared in the same batch was shown by direct clustering with F measure, prompting a batch-effect correction.

Library preparation employed PCR. For sequencing, an Illumina HiSeq 2500 was employed. To reduce PCR and sequencing biases, unique molecular identifiers were built into the TCR beta cDNA libraries. Roughly 0.5 million cDNA molecules were obtained per 1 to 10 million input T cells, so each molecule approximated one T cell. The patient libraries were prepared and sequenced using the same protocol as the earlier healthy control dataset. Within a given batch, samples were prepared together, multiplexed and sequenced on the same HiSeq lane. The source study handled its data this way. MIGEC was used to process the raw barcoded reads, and molecular identifier groups with only a single read were discarded before consensus assembly and CDR3 extraction. Clonotype tables were post-analysed with VDJtools, and diversity was normalized by down-sampling all datasets to the smallest sample size. Repertoire overlap clustering matched CDR3 amino acid but not nucleotide sequences to correct batch-related cross-sample contamination. TCRdb itself trimmed the public reads at Q25 with fastp, ran MiXCR and retained productive beta chains. For every CDR3 protein sequence, its rows merge into one entry that carries the most common genes and DNA. TCRdb, not the original authors, processed these V and J calls. This sample holds approximately 400,000 distinct CDR3 sequences; roughly 30% were observed only once. The leading ten clones occupy under 15% of the sample.

V loses 7 bases of germline sequence and J loses 6 bases, and the interval between the two ends is 13 bases. Spanning cysteine to phenylalanine, the CDR3 consists of 13 amino acids. This entry keeps only the CDR3 DNA: 39 bases, framed from base 1. To demonstrate the VDJtools post-analysis software, the study profiled TCR beta repertoires from the peripheral blood of around 13 young patients with multiple sclerosis. Multiple sclerosis patients were children and adolescents aged roughly 6 to 17 years. This clonotype was found a few times. Its antigen is currently not known. No quality values exist for individual bases; no much larger clone is one base distant.

The sequence links TRBV12-3 or TRBV12-4 to TRBJ1-5; the D gene is perhaps TRBD1, from 6 matching bases. Sequenced input: blood. This clonotype was obtained from a girl aged 10-17 years with multiple sclerosis. CDR3 protein: CASTLTGIQPQHF. The DNA sequence is TGTGCCAGCACCTTGACAGGCATTCAGCCCCAGCATTTT.